One and the same sample provided the 5 T cell receptor beta chains below, sequenced in a study of T cell changes during pregnancy in multiple sclerosis. Sequencing used immunoSEQ multiplex PCR; TCRdb keeps in-frame clones, though not all of them. Counted here are tens of thousands of clones, over 80% occurring once; the ten biggest clones make up under 1.3%. Sequencing used peripheral blood, obtained in the first trimester of pregnancy. The receptor set was obtained from a female donor with multiple sclerosis, enrolled in a pregnancy study.

The chain joins TRBV7-8 to TRBJ1-1; D possibly corresponds to TRBD1 (5 bases). Germline CDR1 is SGHVS and CDR2 is FQNEAQ. V was trimmed by 5 bases and J by 5 bases, leaving 12 bases between them. The CDR3 has 13 amino acids. The CDR3 here is CASSPPPGTEAFF. Here the CDR3 DNA reads TGTGCCAGCAGCCCCCCCCCAGGGACTGAAGCTTTCTTT.

The chain combines TRBV7-8 with TRBJ2-6; 10 nucleotides agree with TRBD1. This CDR3 is built from 20 residues. Per the germline V gene, CDR1 is SGHVS and CDR2 is FQNEAQ. V dropped 1 base and J dropped 2; count of bases not matched to a gene: 11. CDR3 bases: TGTGCCAGCAGCTTAGTTAAACCGGGACAGGGGTACACTGGGGCCAACGTCCTGACTTTC. Residues: CASSLVKPGQGYTGANVLTF.

The CDR3 region has the DNA TGTGCCAGCAGCGCCCGGGAGGGCTACACCTTC. It encodes CASSAREGYTF. J is TRBJ1-2 and V is TRBV9; D remains unclear. This CDR3 contains 11 residues. Trimming cost V 3 bases and J 8 bases, with 8 bases left between them. Germline values: CDR1 SGDLS, CDR2 YYNGEE.

J is TRBJ1-4 and V is TRBV4-2; D is perhaps TRBD1 (5 bases). Per the germline V gene, CDR1 is LGHNA and CDR2 is YNFKEQ. This CDR3 contains 13 residues. V gave up 7 bases and J gave up 8 bases, with 14 bases separating them. The CDR3 region is CASKIAGVEKLFF. The CDR3 coding sequence is TGTGCCAGCAAGATCGCGGGGGTGGAAAAACTGTTTTTT.

V and J are TRBV5-1 and TRBJ2-1, with a possible D match to TRBD1 (6 bases). The CDR3 covers 14 residues. Germline CDR1 and CDR2: SGHRS and YFSETQ. V dropped 0 bases and J dropped 5 bases, with 9 bases sitting between them. The CDR3 reads CASSLDRVHNEQFF. CDR3 bases: TGCGCCAGCAGCTTGGACAGGGTCCACAATGAGCAGTTCTTC. The entire variable domain, with the rest obtained from reference TRBV5-1 and TRBJ2-1, is as follows: KAGVTQTPRYLIKTRGQQVTLSCSPISGHRSVSWYQQTPGQGLQFLFEYFSETQRNKGNFPGRFSGRQFSNSRSEMNVSTLELGDSALYLCASSLDRVHNEQFFGPGTRLTVL.